This T cell receptor beta chain was observed in a study of post-analysis software for immune sequencing data. Unique molecular identifiers featured in each of the TCR beta cDNA libraries. A single record per CDR3 protein comes from TCRdb applying MiXCR to the PCR reads. The sample contains under 900,000 distinct CDR3 sequences, roughly 50% of which appear only once. Study observations and caveats: In patients, TRBV5-6, TRBV5-1 and TRBV20-1 belonged to roughly 5 TRBV segments found more frequently than in controls.

Regarding this clonotype: Its antigen is still unknown.

Looked up from germline, CDR1 is SGHRS and CDR2 is YFSETQ. The CDR3 contains 15 residues. The rearrangement joins TRBV5-1 to TRBJ2-5, with TRBD1 identical over 10 bases. Gene TRBJ2-7 matches the end of the DNA better, so the J call may be wrong. Sequencing input: blood. The receptor comes from a girl aged 5-17 years with multiple sclerosis. CDR3 DNA sequence: TGCGCCAGCAGTCCGACAGGGGGCAAAGCCTACGAGCAGTACTTC. Residues: CASSPTGGKAYEQYF.